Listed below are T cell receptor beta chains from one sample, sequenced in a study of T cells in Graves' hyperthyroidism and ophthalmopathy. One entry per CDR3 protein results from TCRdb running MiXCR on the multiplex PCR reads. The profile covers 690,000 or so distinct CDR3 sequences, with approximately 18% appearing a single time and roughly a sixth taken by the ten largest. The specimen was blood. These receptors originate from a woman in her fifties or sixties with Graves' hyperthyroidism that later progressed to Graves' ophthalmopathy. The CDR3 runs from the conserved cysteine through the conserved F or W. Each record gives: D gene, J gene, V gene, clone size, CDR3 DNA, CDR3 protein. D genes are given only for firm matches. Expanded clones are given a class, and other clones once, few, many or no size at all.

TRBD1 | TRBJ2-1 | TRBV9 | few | TGTGCCAGCAGCGTAGGGGGACAGGTTTTTCAGTTCTTC | CASSVGGQVFQFF
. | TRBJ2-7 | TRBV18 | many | TGTGCCAGCTCAAGCAAGACCGGGACACGCTCCTACGAGCAGTACTTC | CASSSKTGTRSYEQYF
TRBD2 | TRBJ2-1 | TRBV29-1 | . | TGCAGCGTTGAAGGGTCTCCGGGACTAGCGGGGGGCCGCGATACCCCCCTCTCCTACAATGAGCAGTTCTTC | CSVEGSPGLAGGRDTPLSYNEQFF
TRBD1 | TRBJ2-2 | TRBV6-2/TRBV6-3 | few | TGTGCCAGCAGATACCCCGGGACAGGGAACACCGGGGAGCTGTTTTTT | CASRYPGTGNTGELFF
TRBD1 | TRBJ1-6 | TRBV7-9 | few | TGTGCCAGCAGCTTCGGTCCCGGGACAGGAGGTTCACCCCTCCACTTT | CASSFGPGTGGSPLHF
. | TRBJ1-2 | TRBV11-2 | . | TGTGCCAGCAGCCAGAGGCCCGCCGGGGCAGGAAAGGGCTACACCTTC | CASSQRPAGAGKGYTF
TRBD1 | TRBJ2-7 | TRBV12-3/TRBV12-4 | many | TGTGCCAGCAGGTCGACCGGGACAGAAGCCTACGAGCAGTACTTC | CASRSTGTEAYEQYF
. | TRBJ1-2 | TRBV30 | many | TGTGCCTGGAGCCTAGAAGGGGACTATGGCTACACCTTC | CAWSLEGDYGYTF
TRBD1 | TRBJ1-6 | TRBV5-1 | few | TGCGCCAGCAGCTCTTCAACAGGGGCCACTTCACCCCTCCACTTT | CASSSSTGATSPLHF
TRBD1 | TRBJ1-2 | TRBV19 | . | TGTGCCACCGCGGACAGGACGACACTCTCAAATGGTGGCTACACCTTC | CATADRTTLSNGGYTF
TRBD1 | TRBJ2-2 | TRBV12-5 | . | TGTGCTAGTGGACCACGGACAGGGGCCTTTGGAACCGGGGAGCTGTTTTTT | CASGPRTGAFGTGELFF
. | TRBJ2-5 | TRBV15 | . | TGTGCCACCAGCAGAGATCTCTCGGGGGTGGAGACCCAGTACTTC | CATSRDLSGVETQYF
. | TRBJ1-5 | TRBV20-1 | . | TGCAGTGCTCTCCGGGGGTGGGGGGGTATTCAGCCCCAGCATTTT | CSALRGWGGIQPQHF
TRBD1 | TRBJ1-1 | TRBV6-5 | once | TGTGCCAGCAGTTACCTTGGTCTTACAGGGGGGATGCACACTGAAGCTTTCTTT | CASSYLGLTGGMHTEAFF
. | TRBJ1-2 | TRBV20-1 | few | TGCAGTGTTACGACGTCGAGGGGCTCAGGCTATGGCTACACCTTC | CSVTTSRGSGYGYTF
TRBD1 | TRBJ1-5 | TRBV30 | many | TGTGCCTGGAGCCTGGACAGGCGCAATCAGCCCCAGCATTTT | CAWSLDRRNQPQHF
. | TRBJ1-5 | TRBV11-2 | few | TGTGCCAGCAGCTTAGGCAGAAGTCAGCCCCAGCATTTT | CASSLGRSQPQHF
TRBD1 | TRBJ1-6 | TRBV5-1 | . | TGCGCCAGCAGCTTGAGACAGGGGAACATCTCACCCCTCCACTTT | CASSLRQGNISPLHF
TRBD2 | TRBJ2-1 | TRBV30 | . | TGTGCCTGGAGTGTCCCTAGCGGGGGGGTCCGCTCCTACAATGAGCAGTTCTTC | CAWSVPSGGVRSYNEQFF
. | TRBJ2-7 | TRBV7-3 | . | TGTGCCAGCAGCTTAACAGGGGCGGGGTACGACGAGCAGTACTTC | CASSLTGAGYDEQYF
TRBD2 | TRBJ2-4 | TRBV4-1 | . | TGCGCCAGCAGCTTCGAGGGAGGGTTTGACATTCAGTACTTC | CASSFEGGFDIQYF
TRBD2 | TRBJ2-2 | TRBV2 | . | TGTGCCAGCGGATGGACTAGCGGGGGGGCGGTCCAGAACACCGGGGAGCTGTTTTTT | CASGWTSGGAVQNTGELFF
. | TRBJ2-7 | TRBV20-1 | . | TGCAGTGCGGGTGGGTGGTCGCGTGAGGGTTCCACCTACGAGCAGTACTTC | CSAGGWSREGSTYEQYF
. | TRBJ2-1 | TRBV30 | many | TGTGCCTGGAGCAGAGGGAGTGGGGATTACAATGAGCAGTTCTTC | CAWSRGSGDYNEQFF
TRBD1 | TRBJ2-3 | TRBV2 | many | TGTGCCAGCGTGACAGGGTGGGCGATAGATACGCAGTATTTT | CASVTGWAIDTQYF
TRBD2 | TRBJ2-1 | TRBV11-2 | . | TGTGCCAGCAGTCTCTTAGCGGGGATCCGGTACAATGAGCAGTTCTTC | CASSLLAGIRYNEQFF
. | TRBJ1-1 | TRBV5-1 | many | TGCGCCAGCAGCTTGGGCGGGCCGGGGGCGGTCACTGAAGCTTTCTTT | CASSLGGPGAVTEAFF
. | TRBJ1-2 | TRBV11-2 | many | TGTGCCAGCAGCTTAGCGGTCGGAGGGAACTATGGCTACACCTTC | CASSLAVGGNYGYTF
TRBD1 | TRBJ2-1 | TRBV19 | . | TGTGCCAGTACCTCCCGGGGACAGGGAGTCTATGAGCAGTTCTTC | CASTSRGQGVYEQFF
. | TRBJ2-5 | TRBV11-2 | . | TGTGCCAGCAGCGTCAGGGGCGTGGAAGAGACCCAGTACTTC | CASSVRGVEETQYF
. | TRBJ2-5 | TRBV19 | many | TGTGCCAGCAGTCGACCGGGGGAAGAGACCCAGTACTTC | CASSRPGEETQYF
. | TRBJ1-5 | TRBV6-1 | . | TGTGCCAGCAACATGGCTACAATGACAGGCCGACATAGCAATCAGCCCCAGCATTTT | CASNMATMTGRHSNQPQHF
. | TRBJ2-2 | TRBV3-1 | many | TGTGCCAGCAGCCAGGACAAGACGAACACCGGGGAGCTGTTTTTT | CASSQDKTNTGELFF
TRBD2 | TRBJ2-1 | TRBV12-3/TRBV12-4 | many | TGTGCCAGCAGTTTACGATCCGGCGGGGGGGATGAGCAGTTCTTC | CASSLRSGGGDEQFF
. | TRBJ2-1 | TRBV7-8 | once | TGTGCCAGCAGCTTAGAGGAGCTAGCGCTTTCCTACAATGAGCAGTTCTTC | CASSLEELALSYNEQFF
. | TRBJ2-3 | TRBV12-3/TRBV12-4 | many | TGTGCCAGCACCTCTAGGGCGGGGATGGGGATCGGTACGCAGTATTTT | CASTSRAGMGIGTQYF
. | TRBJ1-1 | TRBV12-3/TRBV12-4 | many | TGTGCCAGCAGGCAACCTCTGGGACGGGGGTTCACTGAAGCTTTCTTT | CASRQPLGRGFTEAFF
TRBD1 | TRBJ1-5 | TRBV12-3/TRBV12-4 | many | TGTGCCAGCAGTCCCTGGACAGGGAATCAGCCCCAGCATTTT | CASSPWTGNQPQHF
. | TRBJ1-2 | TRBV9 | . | TGTGCCAGCAGACCCCCACCCGCCTATGGCTACACCTTC | CASRPPPAYGYTF
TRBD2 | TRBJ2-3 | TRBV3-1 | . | TGTGCCAGCAGCCAAATTAGCGGGGGGGCCGGGGATACGCAGTATTTT | CASSQISGGAGDTQYF
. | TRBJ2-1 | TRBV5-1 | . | TGCGCCAGCAGCTTCCGGGACGGGAGTAACGAGGAGCAGTTCTTC | CASSFRDGSNEEQFF
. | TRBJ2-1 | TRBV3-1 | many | TGTGCCAGCTTGCGGAGGGATACGAATGAGCAGTTCTTC | CASLRRDTNEQFF
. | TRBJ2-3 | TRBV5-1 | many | TGCGCCAGCAGCTTACAGAGGGGCCGGGCAGATACGCAGTATTTT | CASSLQRGRADTQYF
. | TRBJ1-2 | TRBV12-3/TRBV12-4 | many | TGTGCCAGCAGTTTCGGGGATCATGGCTACACCTTC | CASSFGDHGYTF
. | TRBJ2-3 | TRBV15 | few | TGTGCCACCAGCAGAGATGGGGGTAGCGCAGATACGCAGTATTTT | CATSRDGGSADTQYF
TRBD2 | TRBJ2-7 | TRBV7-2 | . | TGTGCCAGCAGCTTACTAGCGGGAGACGACGAGCAGTACTTC | CASSLLAGDDEQYF
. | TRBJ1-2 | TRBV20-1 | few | TGCAGTGCCGTGATAAGGGATGGGGGCTACACCTTC | CSAVIRDGGYTF
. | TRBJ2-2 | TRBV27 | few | TGTGCCAGCAGTCATTATTACTCGACAGGTTCGAACACCGGGGAGCTGTTTTTT | CASSHYYSTGSNTGELFF